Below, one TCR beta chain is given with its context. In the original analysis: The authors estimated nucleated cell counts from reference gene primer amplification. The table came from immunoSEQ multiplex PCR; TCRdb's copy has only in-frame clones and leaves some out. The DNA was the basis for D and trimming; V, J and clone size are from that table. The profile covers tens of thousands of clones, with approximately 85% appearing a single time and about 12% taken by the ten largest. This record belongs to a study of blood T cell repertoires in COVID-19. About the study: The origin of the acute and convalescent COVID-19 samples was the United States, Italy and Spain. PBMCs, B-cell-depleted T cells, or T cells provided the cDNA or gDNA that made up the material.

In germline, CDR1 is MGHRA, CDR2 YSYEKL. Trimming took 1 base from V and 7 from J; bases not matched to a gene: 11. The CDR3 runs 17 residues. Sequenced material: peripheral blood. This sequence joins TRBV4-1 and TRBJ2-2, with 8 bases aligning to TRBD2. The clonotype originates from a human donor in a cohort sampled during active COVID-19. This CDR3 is CASSQALGAGGGGELFF. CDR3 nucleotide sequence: TGCGCCAGCAGCCAAGCCCTGGGGGCGGGGGGAGGCGGGGAGCTGTTTTTT.